This T cell receptor (beta chain) came from a study of blood T cell repertoires in COVID-19. This table comes from immunoSEQ multiplex PCR, and its TCRdb copy is limited to in-frame clones, with some not included. The table lists under 300,000 clones, under 90% of them singletons, with approximately 2% in the top ten. This CDR3 region has 13 residues. Trimming took 3 bases from V and 7 from J, leaving 12 bases between them. In germline, CDR1 is SGHAT, CDR2 FQNNGV. V is TRBV11-2 and J is TRBJ1-2; D not resolved. The sequencing sample was made of peripheral blood. The sequence came from a man aged 45 to 65 with acute or convalescent COVID-19. CDR3 protein: CASSLEPSGGYTF. CDR3 DNA: TGTGCCAGCAGCTTGGAGCCGAGTGGTGGCTACACCTTC.